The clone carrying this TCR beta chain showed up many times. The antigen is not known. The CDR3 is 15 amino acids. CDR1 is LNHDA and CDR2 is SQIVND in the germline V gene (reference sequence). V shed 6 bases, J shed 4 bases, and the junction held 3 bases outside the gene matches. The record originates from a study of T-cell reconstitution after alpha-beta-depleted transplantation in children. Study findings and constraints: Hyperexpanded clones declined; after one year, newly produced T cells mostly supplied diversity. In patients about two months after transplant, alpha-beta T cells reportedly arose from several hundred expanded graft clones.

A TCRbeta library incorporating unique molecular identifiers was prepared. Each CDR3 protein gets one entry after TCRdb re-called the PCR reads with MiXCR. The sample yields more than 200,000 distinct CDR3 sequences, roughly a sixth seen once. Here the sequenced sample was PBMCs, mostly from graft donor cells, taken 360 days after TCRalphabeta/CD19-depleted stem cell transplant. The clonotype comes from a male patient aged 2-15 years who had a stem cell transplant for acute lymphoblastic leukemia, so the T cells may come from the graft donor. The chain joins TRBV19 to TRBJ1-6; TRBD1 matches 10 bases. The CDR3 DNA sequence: TGTGCCAGTAGACGGGACAGGGGATATAATTCACCCCTCCACTTT. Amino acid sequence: CASRRDRGYNSPLHF.